The TCR beta chain described here comes from a study of blood T cell repertoires in COVID-19 (TCRdb year 2020). Some background on the complete study: Samples covering the acute and convalescent phases of COVID-19 were provided by collaborators in the United States, Italy and Spain. Nearly every sample came with metadata listing a de-identified subject ID, COVID-19 status, age in years and sex. The dataset comprised deeply sampled blood TCRbeta repertoires from subjects exposed to, actively infected with, or recovered from COVID-19. The samples were drawn from two sources: the first 160 participants of the ongoing ImmuneRACE study, and 1,000 to 1,500 subjects contributed by 6 global collaborators. HLA class I and class II types, where available, came from metadata supplied by the sample provider rather than from assay-based typing. The repertoires were released in a freely available public database intended as a resource for research on the immune response to SARS-CoV-2. The material from the prospective study consisted of cDNA or gDNA derived from T cells, B-cell-depleted T cells, or PBMCs. Study-level results and caveats: Clinical and demographic metadata were provided uncurated, with the amount varying by source and participant.

With respect to this clone: What this receptor recognizes is not known. Base qualities are not at hand, and no much larger clone is one base apart.

CDR1 MNHEY and CDR2 SMNVEV are derived from the germline V gene (reference sequence). From the cysteine through the phenylalanine, the CDR3 covers 15 amino acids. Only CDR3 DNA is held: 45 bases, read in frame from base 1. V is trimmed back by 5 bases and J by 1 base, and the junction contains 2 bases that no gene match accounts for. TCRbeta CDR3 regions were amplified from genomic DNA using the immunoSEQ Assay, a bias-controlled multiplex PCR. The authors processed their data as follows. Within the assay, amplification of reference gene primers was used to estimate how many nucleated cells each sample contained. Sequence reads were collapsed and filtered to measure the absolute abundance of every unique TCRbeta CDR3 rearrangement. For each sample, productive Simpson clonality was calculated as the square root of Simpson's diversity index over productive rearrangements. TCRdb stores this immuneACCESS table with in-frame sequences only. Part of the clones is absent; in the studies checked, under half of the shortfall reflects unresolved V genes, and no reason is known for the rest. The V and J calls and the clone size are those of that table, but D and trimming were determined from the DNA. A total of almost 500,000 clones appear in this sample, 70% to 90% of them only once. The ten biggest clones cover approximately 8% of the sample.

Participants in the prospective study were enrolled through a virtual design, were aged 18 to 89 years, and lived in under 25 United States geographic areas. Cohort assignment in the prospective study relied on participant-reported clinical history from a screening survey and a study questionnaire. For ImmuneRACE Cohort 3, a participant was defined as recovered based on two consecutive negative NP/OP PCR tests, clearance by a healthcare professional, or resolution of symptoms. Mobile phlebotomists in the prospective study collected whole blood, serum and a nasopharyngeal or oropharyngeal swab from every participant. Additional blood draws and questionnaires over an approximately two-month period could optionally be provided by prospective study participants. Before DNA extraction, blood samples from the prospective study were shipped at room temperature or frozen.

The TCR sequence derives from a woman aged 60-75 years who had recovered from COVID-19. Rearrangement joined TRBV27 to TRBJ1-5, and 10 bases in between align with TRBD1. The specimen was PBMCs or T cells enriched from blood (not recorded which). CDR3 protein: CASSGTGASNQPQHF. The nucleotide sequence is TGTGCCAGCAGTGGGACAGGGGCGAGCAATCAGCCCCAGCATTTT.